This T cell receptor (beta chain) was sequenced in a study of regulatory T cells in long-lasting Graves disease. Findings of the study overall: Under persistent disease, TRBV28, TRBJ1-2 and TRBJ2-5 were used preferentially.

Germline CDR1 DFQATT, CDR2 SNEGSKA (reference sequence). This CDR3 region has 12 residues. As concerns this clonotype: No antigen is known for it.

With iRepertoire HTBI primers and Arm-PCR of CDR3 regions, TCR beta libraries were built. In the source study's methods: In the combined samples, 50 to 75 TRBV and 14 to 15 TRBJ segments were identified. One entry per CDR3 protein, called by TCRdb with MiXCR from the multiplex PCR reads. TCRdb, rather than the study authors, made the V and J calls. The sample yields a few hundred thousand distinct CDR3 sequences, 12% seen once. Indicated time point: newly diagnosed GD, antithyroid drugs for less than 3 months. Researchers made the TCR library from RNA that was extracted from PBMCs. These data were also filed under a second study, of T cells in Graves' hyperthyroidism and ophthalmopathy. This second study says: HTBI primers were the set used in a first-round RT-PCR of the TCR CDR3. Ophthalmopathy was model-predicted a median around 6.7 months pre-onset.

The TCR was taken from a woman aged 18 to 35 with Graves disease. Sequenced material: peripheral blood mononuclear cells (PBMCs), taken at new diagnosis, from a patient treated with antithyroid drugs. The chain joins TRBV20-1 to TRBJ1-1; 8 bases match TRBD1. The chain's CDR3 is CSPQGAYTEAFF. CDR3 bases: TGCAGCCCCCAGGGGGCATATACTGAAGCTTTCTTT.